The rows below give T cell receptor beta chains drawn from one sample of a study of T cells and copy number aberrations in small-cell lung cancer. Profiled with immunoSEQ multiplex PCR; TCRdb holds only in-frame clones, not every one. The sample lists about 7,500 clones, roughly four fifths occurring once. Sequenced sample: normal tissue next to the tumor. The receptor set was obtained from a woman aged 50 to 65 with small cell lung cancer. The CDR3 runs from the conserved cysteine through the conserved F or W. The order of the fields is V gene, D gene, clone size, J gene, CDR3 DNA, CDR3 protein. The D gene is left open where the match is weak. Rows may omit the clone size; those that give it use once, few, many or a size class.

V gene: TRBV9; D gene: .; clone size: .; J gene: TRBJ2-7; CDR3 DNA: TGTGCCAGCAGCCGGACAGTAGACTACGAGCAGTACTTC; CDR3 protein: CASSRTVDYEQYF
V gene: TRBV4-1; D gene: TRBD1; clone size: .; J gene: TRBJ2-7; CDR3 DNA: TGCGCCAGCAGCCAAGTTGAGGGACAGGGGACCTACGAGCAGTACTTC; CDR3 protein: CASSQVEGQGTYEQYF
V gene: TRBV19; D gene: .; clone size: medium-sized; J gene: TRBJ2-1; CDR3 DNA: TGTGCCAGTGGCCAGGGGAATGAGCAGTTCTTC; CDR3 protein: CASGQGNEQFF
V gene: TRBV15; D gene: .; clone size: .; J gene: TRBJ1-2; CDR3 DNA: TGTGCCACCAGCAGAGATATCGGGGGGGCAGGGAATTATCCGTATGGCTACACCTTC; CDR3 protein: CATSRDIGGAGNYPYGYTF
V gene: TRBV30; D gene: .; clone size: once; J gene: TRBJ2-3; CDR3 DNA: TGTGCCTGGATGGAGGGGCTTTTTACGCAGTATTTT; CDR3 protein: CAWMEGLFTQYF
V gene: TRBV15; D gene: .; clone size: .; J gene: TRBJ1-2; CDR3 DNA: TGTGCCACCAGCAGAGATCAAAGTCGGGCAGTGCGAGGCTACACCTTC; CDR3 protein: CATSRDQSRAVRGYTF
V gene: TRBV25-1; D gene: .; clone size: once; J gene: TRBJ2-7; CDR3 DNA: TGTGCCAGCAGTGAGATAGGGCAGGGGATCCACGAGCAGTACTTC; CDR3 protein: CASSEIGQGIHEQYF
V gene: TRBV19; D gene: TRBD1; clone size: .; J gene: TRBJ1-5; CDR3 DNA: TGTGCCAGTAGTATAGGGACAGGGGAGAATCAGCCCCAGCATTTT; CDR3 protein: CASSIGTGENQPQHF
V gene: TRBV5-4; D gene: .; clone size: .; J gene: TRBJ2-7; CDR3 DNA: TGTGCCAGCAGCTCGGCCTACGAGCAGTACTTC; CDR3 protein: CASSSAYEQYF
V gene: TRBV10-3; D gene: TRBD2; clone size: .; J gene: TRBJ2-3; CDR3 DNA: TGTGCCATCAGTGGACTGACTAGCGGGAGAATTTCGGCAGATACGCAGTATTTT; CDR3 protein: CAISGLTSGRISADTQYF
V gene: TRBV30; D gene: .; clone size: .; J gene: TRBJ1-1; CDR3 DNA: TGTGCCTGGAGTGTACAGTCGAACACTGAAGCTTTCTTT; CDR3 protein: CAWSVQSNTEAFF
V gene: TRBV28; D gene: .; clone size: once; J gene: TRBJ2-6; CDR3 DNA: TGTGCCAGCAGCCAGGTGGGGTTGGGAGGTGGGGCCAACGTCCTGACTTTC; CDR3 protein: CASSQVGLGGGANVLTF
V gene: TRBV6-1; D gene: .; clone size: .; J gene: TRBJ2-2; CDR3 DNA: TGTGCCAGCAGTGAAACCACCGGGGAGCTGTTTTTT; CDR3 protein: CASSETTGELFF
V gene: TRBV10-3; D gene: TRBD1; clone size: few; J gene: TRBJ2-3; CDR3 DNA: TGTGCCATCCGAGGGGACAGGGCCTACACAGATACGCAGTATTTT; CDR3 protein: CAIRGDRAYTDTQYF
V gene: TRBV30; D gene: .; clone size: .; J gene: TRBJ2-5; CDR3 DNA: TGTGCCTGGAGGCTATATGAGCGTGAGACCCAGTACTTC; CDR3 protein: CAWRLYERETQYF
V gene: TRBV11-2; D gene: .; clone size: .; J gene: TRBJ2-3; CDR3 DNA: TGTGCCAGCAGCTTACGTGATGACGCAGATACGCAGTATTTT; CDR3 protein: CASSLRDDADTQYF
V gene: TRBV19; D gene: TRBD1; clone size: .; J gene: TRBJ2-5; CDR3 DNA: TGTGCCAGTAGTATAGGTACAGGGGGCCAAGAGACCCAGTACTTC; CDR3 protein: CASSIGTGGQETQYF
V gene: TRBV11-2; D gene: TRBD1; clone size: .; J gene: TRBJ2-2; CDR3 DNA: TGTGCCAGCAGCCCCGGGACAGTCGGAACCGGGGAGCTGTTTTTT; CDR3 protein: CASSPGTVGTGELFF
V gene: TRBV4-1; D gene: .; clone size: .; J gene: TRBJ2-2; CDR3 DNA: TGCGCCAGCAGCCAAGAGTGGACGAACACCGGGGAGCTGTTTTTT; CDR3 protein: CASSQEWTNTGELFF
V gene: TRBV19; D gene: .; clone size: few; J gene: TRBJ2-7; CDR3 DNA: TGTGCCAGTAGTATGGAAGGGGTTTCCTACGAGCAGTACTTC; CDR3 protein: CASSMEGVSYEQYF
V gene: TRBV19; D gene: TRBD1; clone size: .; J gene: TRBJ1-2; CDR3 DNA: TGTGCCAGTAGCAAGACAGGGGCCTATGGCTACACCTTC; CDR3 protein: CASSKTGAYGYTF
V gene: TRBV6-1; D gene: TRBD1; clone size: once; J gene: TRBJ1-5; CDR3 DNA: TGTGCCAGCAGTCCCGGGACAGCCCAAAGGCCCCAGCATTTT; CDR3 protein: CASSPGTAQRPQHF
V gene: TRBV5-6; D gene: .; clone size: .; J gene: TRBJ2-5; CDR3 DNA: TGTGCCAGCAGCTGGGGCCAAATTGGTGAGACCCAGTACTTC; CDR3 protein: CASSWGQIGETQYF
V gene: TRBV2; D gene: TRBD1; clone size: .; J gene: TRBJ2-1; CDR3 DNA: TGTGCCAGCACGGGACAGGGGGCTAATGAGCAGTTCTTC; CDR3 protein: CASTGQGANEQFF
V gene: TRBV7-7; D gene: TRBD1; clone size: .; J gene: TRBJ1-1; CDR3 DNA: TGTGCTAGCCGGGACAGGGGGCAACGGAACATGAACACTGAAGCTTTCTTT; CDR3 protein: CASRDRGQRNMNTEAFF
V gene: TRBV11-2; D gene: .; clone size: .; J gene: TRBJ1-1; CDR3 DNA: TGTGCCAGCAGCCCCCACCAGGAAAAGAACACTGAAGCTTTCTTT; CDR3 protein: CASSPHQEKNTEAFF
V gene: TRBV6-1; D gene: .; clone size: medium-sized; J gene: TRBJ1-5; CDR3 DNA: TGTGCCAGCAAGACTGTGCCGGAGTACAATCAGCCCCAGCATTTT; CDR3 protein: CASKTVPEYNQPQHF
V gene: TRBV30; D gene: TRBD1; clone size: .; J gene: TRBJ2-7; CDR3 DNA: TGTGCCTGGAGAGCCGTGGGACAGGGTACTGAGGAGCAGTACTTC; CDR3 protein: CAWRAVGQGTEEQYF
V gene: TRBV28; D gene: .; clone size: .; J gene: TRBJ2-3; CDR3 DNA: TGTGCCAGCAGTTTTCTACAGGGTACAGATACGCAGTATTTT; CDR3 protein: CASSFLQGTDTQYF
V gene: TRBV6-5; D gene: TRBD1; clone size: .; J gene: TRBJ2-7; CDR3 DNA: TGTGCCAGCAGTCCCTGGACAGGGGTGAAGAGGGAGCAGTACTTC; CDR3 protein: CASSPWTGVKREQYF
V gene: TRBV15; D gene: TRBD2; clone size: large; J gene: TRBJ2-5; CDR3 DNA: TGTGCCACCAGCACTATAGCGGGAGAGACCCAGTACTTC; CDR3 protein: CATSTIAGETQYF